The sample holds one count of the clone carrying this TCR beta chain. One end of the junction is discordant with germline, which a read error may explain. Per the authors' pipeline: Estimates of nucleated cell counts were drawn from the amplification of reference gene primers. Data came from immunoSEQ multiplex PCR; TCRdb stores just in-frame clones and leaves some out. V, J and clone size were drawn from that table, and D and trimming were deduced from the DNA. Of approximately 220,000 clones in the sample, around 84% were seen once. The data stem from a study of blood T cell repertoires in COVID-19. Study summary: Italy, Spain and the United States were the sources of the convalescent and acute COVID-19 samples. In each case, the material was cDNA or gDNA derived from T cells, B-cell-depleted T cells, or PBMCs.

The CDR3 covers 15 residues. Germline CDR1 and CDR2: SSHAT and FNYEAQ (reference sequence). Sequencing input: peripheral blood. This clonotype was sampled from a woman aged 60-70 years who had recovered from COVID-19. The chain uses TRBV7-7 and TRBJ2-3, with 7 bases identical to TRBD2. The CDR3 sequence: CASSLGTTLTDTQYF. CDR3 nucleotide sequence: TGTGCTAGCAGCTTAGGGACTACCCTCACAGATACGCAGTATTTT.